Below, 12 T cell receptor beta chains from the same sample are listed, as sequenced in a study of human T cells and chemical hapten exposure. MiXCR was run by TCRdb on the RACE reads, yielding one entry per CDR3 protein. The sample includes about 42,000 distinct CDR3 sequences, about 9.6% of them seen just once. Noted time point: patch test 2, 6 weeks after DPC sensitization. Treatment meaning: therapeutic diphenylcyclopropenone sensitization with weekly scalp DPC. Blood, whole and unfractionated, served as the source for total RNA extraction. Specimen: whole blood, collected in connection with sensitization to the hapten diphenylcyclopropenone (DPC). Receptors originate from a woman aged 25-40 years with alopecia areata. Some clones in this sample may be carry-over from other donors' samples.

This clonotype was observed at least ten times. The V call is TRBV29-1, the J call TRBJ2-7; D ambiguous. Trimming removed 7 bases from V and 6 bases from J, with 16 bases in between. The CDR3 has 12 residues. Germline V gene data show CDR1 as SQVTM and CDR2 as ANQGSEA. The CDR3 bases are TGCAGCGCCTACCTGTCCGTCGGCGAGCAGTACTTC. It translates to CSAYLSVGEQYF.

This clonotype was observed at least ten times. The rearrangement links TRBV4-3 to TRBJ2-3, with D maybe TRBD1 (6 bases). CDR3 length: 15 residues. The V end was cut by 1 base, the J end by 5 bases, with 13 bases between. The germline V gene encodes CDR1 LGHNA and CDR2 YSLEER. CDR3 DNA sequence: TGCGCCAGCAGCCAAGGATGGGGGCCTGGAGATACGCAGTATTTT. Translating gives CASSQGWGPGDTQYF.

This chain joins TRBV19 and TRBJ2-6; the D is unclear. The germline V gene has CDR1 LNHDA and CDR2 SQIVND (reference sequence). The CDR3 is 16 residues long. Trimming cost V 7 bases and J 0 bases, with 13 bases left between them. The CDR3 here is CASTFWFVSGANVLTF. CDR3 in DNA: TGTGCCAGTACGTTCTGGTTCGTCTCTGGGGCCAACGTCCTGACTTTC. Complete variable domain (other parts from reference TRBV19 and TRBJ2-6): DGGITQSPKYLFRKEGQNVTLSCEQNLNHDAMYWYRQDPGQGLRLIYYSQIVNDFQKGDIAEGYSVSREKKESFPLTVTSAQKNPTAFYLCASTFWFVSGANVLTFGAGSRLTVL.

For this clonotype: The DNA is omitted, as the CDR3 cannot be located on it reliably, and the CDR3 follows TCRdb's listing. The J gene is TRBJ1-1, the V gene TRBV7-5; the table's D gene call, TRBD1, was not cross checked with the DNA. TRBV7-5 is a pseudogene locus. 17 amino acids form the CDR3, both terminal residues included. This CDR3 reads CISVPEAYAGENTEAFF.

The table lists this clonotype with a few counts. One end of the junction is discordant with germline, which a read error may explain. This chain joins TRBV25-1 and TRBJ2-1, with D perhaps given as TRBD1 or TRBD2 (5 bases each). The CDR3 extends over 13 amino acids. Germline V gene lookup returns CDR1 MGHDK and CDR2 SYGVNS. The CDR3 is CVSSSGPGKEQFF. The CDR3 bases are TGTGTCAGCAGTTCGGGACCGGGGAAGGAGCAGTTCTTC. Combining the CDR3 with reference TRBV25-1 and TRBJ2-1 gives the whole variable domain EADIYQTPRYLVIGTGKKITLECSQTMGHDKMYWYQQDPGMELHLIHYSYGVNSTEKGDLSSESTVSRIRTEHFPLTLESARPSHTSQYLCVSSSGPGKEQFFGPGTRLTVL.

This clonotype was seen only a few times. The chain links TRBV7-3 to TRBJ2-1; TRBD2 agrees at 9 bases. V shed 5 bases, J shed 5 bases, and the junction held 7 bases outside the gene matches. CDR1 is SGHTA, CDR2 FQGTGA, per germline. This CDR3 contains 15 residues. DNA for the CDR3: TGTGCCAGCAGCACCCTTAGCGGGGGAAACAATGAGCAGTTCTTC. The encoded protein is CASSTLSGGNNEQFF. The full variable domain, its missing parts supplied by reference TRBV7-3 and TRBJ2-1, is GAGVSQTPSNKVTEKGKYVELRCDPISGHTALYWYRQSLGQGPEFLIYFQGTGAADDSGLPNDRFFAVRPEGSVSTLKIQRTERGDSAVYLCASSTLSGGNNEQFFGPGTRLTVL.

At least ten counts were recorded for this clonotype. V and J are TRBV12-3 or TRBV12-4 and TRBJ1-6; 9 bases fit TRBD1. V lost 6 bases to trimming and J lost 9 bases; unmatched junction nucleotides: 6. This CDR3 has 14 amino acids. The CDR3 loop reads CASRPGTGFSPLHF. In DNA form, the CDR3 reads TGTGCCAGCAGGCCTGGGACAGGGTTTTCACCCCTCCACTTT.

V is TRBV3-1 and J is TRBJ2-2; maybe TRBD1 (5 bases). This CDR3 is built from 15 residues. Trimming removed 4 bases at V and 3 bases at J, with 12 bases between. Germline V gives CDR1 LGHDT, CDR2 YNNKEL (reference sequence). The chain's CDR3 is CASSRYTGHTGELFF. The CDR3 coding sequence is TGTGCCAGCAGCCGATACACAGGACACACCGGGGAGCTGTTTTTT.

This clonotype showed up many times. This sequence joins TRBV7-9 and TRBJ2-7, with D perhaps matching TRBD1 (6 bases). Germline CDR1 and CDR2: SEHNR and FQNEAQ (reference sequence). The CDR3 length is 15 residues. Trimming removed 4 bases from V and 3 bases from J, with 16 bases in between. For the CDR3, the DNA is TGTGCCAGCAGCTACAGGGCTTCCGGGAACTACGAGCAGTACTTC. Translated: CASSYRASGNYEQYF.

This clonotype was counted at least ten times. CDR3 in amino acids: CASSYSTGGTEAFF. The CDR3 bases are TGTGCCAGCAGTTACTCGACAGGGGGCACTGAAGCTTTCTTT. V and J are TRBV6-5 and TRBJ1-1, with TRBD1 matching over 9 bases. Trimming cost V 0 bases and J 4 bases; bases outside gene matches: 0. There are 14 residues in the CDR3. Germline V CDR1 and CDR2: MNHEY, SVGAGI.

This clonotype was counted many times. CDR3 coding DNA: TGTGCCAGCAGTTCCCGGTTCGGGGACAGGGGACCAGAGGGTGAAAAACTGTTTTTT. Its translation: CASSSRFGDRGPEGEKLFF. V usage is TRBV28 and J usage is TRBJ1-4; TRBD1 matches at 10 bases. The CDR3 loop spans 19 amino acids. Germline CDR1 MDHEN, CDR2 SYDVKM. With 4 bases clipped from V and 7 bases from J, the junction kept 18 bases outside the gene matches.

The V and J genes are TRBV20-1 and TRBJ2-3, with TRBD2 matching 10 bases. Germline CDR1 is DFQATT and CDR2 is SNEGSKA (reference sequence). V was pared by 0 bases and J by 4 bases, with 7 bases of the junction left unmatched. CDR3 length equals 16 residues. CDR3 protein: CSARDLTSGDADTQYF. The CDR3 DNA follows: TGCAGTGCTAGAGATCTCACTAGCGGGGACGCAGATACGCAGTATTTT.